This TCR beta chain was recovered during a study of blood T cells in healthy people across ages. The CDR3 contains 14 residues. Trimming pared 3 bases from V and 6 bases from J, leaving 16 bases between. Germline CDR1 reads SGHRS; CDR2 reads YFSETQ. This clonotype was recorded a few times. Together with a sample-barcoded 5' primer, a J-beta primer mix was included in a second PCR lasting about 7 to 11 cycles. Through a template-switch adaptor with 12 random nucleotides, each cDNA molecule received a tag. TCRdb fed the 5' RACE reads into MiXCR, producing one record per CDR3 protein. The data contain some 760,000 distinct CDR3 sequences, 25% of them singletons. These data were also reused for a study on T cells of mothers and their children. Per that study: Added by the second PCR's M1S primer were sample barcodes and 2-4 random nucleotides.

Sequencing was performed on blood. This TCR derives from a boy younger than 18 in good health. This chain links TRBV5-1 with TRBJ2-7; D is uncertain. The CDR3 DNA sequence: TGCGCCAGCAGCTCACCTAGTGACTCGGGCGAGCAGTACTTC. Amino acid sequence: CASSSPSDSGEQYF.